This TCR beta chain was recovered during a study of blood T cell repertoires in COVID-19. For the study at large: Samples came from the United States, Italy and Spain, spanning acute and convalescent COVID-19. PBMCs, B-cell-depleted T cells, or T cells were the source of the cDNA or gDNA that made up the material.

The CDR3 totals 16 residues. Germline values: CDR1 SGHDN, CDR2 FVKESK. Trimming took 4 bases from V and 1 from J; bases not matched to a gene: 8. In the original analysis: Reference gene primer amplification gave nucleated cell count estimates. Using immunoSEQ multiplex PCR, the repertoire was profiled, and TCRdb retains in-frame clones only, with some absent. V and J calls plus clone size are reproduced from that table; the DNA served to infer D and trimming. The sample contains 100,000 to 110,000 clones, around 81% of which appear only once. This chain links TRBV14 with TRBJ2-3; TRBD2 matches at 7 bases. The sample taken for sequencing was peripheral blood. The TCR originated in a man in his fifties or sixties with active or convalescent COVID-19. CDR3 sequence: CASSPGVAGRTDTQYF. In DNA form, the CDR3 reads TGTGCCAGCAGCCCCGGGGTAGCGGGTCGCACAGATACGCAGTATTTT.